This entry lists 18 T cell receptor beta chains sequenced from one sample in a study of OX40 agonist ivuxolimab in advanced cancers. Library preparation used the immunoSEQ multiplex PCR assay. This immuneACCESS table, as held by TCRdb, lists in-frame sequences with V and J called but not all clones. Of the missing ones, under half trace to an unresolved V gene in checked studies; the others have no known cause. Across this sample there are 80,000 or so clones, with around four fifths seen only once. The top ten constitute around a quarter of the sample. The input for sequencing was CD4+ or CD8+ T cells sorted from blood, taken in a trial of the OX40 agonist ivuxolimab. The receptors were gathered from an adult with an advanced solid tumor such as melanoma, head and neck, liver or kidney cancer.

This chain connects TRBV5-4 to TRBJ1-3, with 7 bases matching TRBD1. The CDR3 extends over 16 amino acids. J lost 1 base, V lost 3 bases, and 7 bases had no gene match. Looked up from germline, CDR1 is SGHNT and CDR2 is YYREEE (reference sequence). The CDR3 DNA is TGTGCCAGCAGCTCCGGGAAGACAGGGTCTGGAAACACCATATATTTT. This encodes CASSSGKTGSGNTIYF. Based on the CDR3 plus reference TRBV5-4 and TRBJ1-3, the full variable domain is ETGVTQSPTHLIKTRGQQVTLRCSSQSGHNTVSWYQQALGQGPQFIFQYYREEENGRGNFPPRFSGLQFPNYSSELNVNALELDDSALYLCASSSGKTGSGNTIYFGEGSWLTVV.

This clone was counted a few times. This chain links TRBV25-1 with TRBJ1-2; D is uncertain. V gave up 5 bases and J gave up 4 bases, with 5 bases separating them. CDR1 is MGHDK and CDR2 is SYGVNS in the germline V gene. The CDR3 contains 11 residues. CDR3 loop: CASSSSYGYTF. CDR3 DNA: TGTGCCAGCAGTTCCAGCTATGGCTACACCTTC.

This sequence joins TRBV30 and TRBJ2-7; TRBD1 agrees at 10 bases. Germline V CDR1 and CDR2: GTSNPN, SVGIG (reference sequence). This CDR3 is built from 14 residues. V lost 4 bases, J lost 2 bases, and 5 bases stayed unmatched. CDR3: CAWKRQGAAYEQYF. DNA of the CDR3: TGTGCCTGGAAACGACAGGGGGCTGCCTACGAGCAGTACTTC.

This chain joins TRBV5-1 and TRBJ2-7, with a possible D match to TRBD1 (5 bases). This CDR3 contains 15 residues. Germline loops: CDR1 SGHRS, CDR2 YFSETQ. V lost 4 bases to trimming and J lost 2 bases, with 16 bases between them. CDR3 DNA: TGCGCCAGCAGCCCCGCAGGGTTTGGGGCCTACGAGCAGTACTTC. Translated: CASSPAGFGAYEQYF.

V gene TRBV7-7 combines with J gene TRBJ2-7; 9 nucleotides align to TRBD1. With V trimmed by 5 bases and J by 3 bases, 2 bases remained unmatched. This CDR3 is 13 amino acids long. Per germline, CDR1 SSHAT and CDR2 FNYEAQ (reference sequence). CDR3 residues: CASSPDRGYEQYF. The CDR3 coding sequence is TGTGCCAGCAGCCCGGACAGGGGCTACGAGCAGTACTTC.

This clone was recorded only once. The rearrangement links TRBV7-2 to TRBJ2-3; TRBD1 matches 8 bases. The ends lost 3 bases at V and 3 bases at J; junction bases unmatched: 5. This CDR3 has 15 amino acids. Germline V gene lookup returns CDR1 SGHTA and CDR2 FQGNSA. Written as DNA, the CDR3 is TGTGCCAGCAGCTTGAGGGGGACAGGAACAGATACGCAGTATTTT. Amino acid sequence: CASSLRGTGTDTQYF. Variable domain in full (rest from reference TRBV7-2 and TRBJ2-3): GAGVSQSPSNKVTEKGKDVELRCDPISGHTALYWYRQSLGQGLEFLIYFQGNSAPDKSGLPSDRFSAERTGGSVSTLTIQRTQQEDSAVYLCASSLRGTGTDTQYFGPGTRLTVL.

This chain joins TRBV23-1 and TRBJ1-4; the D gene is possibly TRBD1 (5 bases). TRBV23-1 is an ORF; its function is uncertain. V was trimmed by 2 bases and J by 4 bases, leaving 20 bases between them. The CDR3 has 18 amino acids. This CDR3 is CASSQPRDSSLINEKLFF. The CDR3 region has the DNA TGCGCCAGCAGTCAACCCCGGGACTCCAGCTTGATTAATGAAAAACTGTTTTTT.

This clone was detected only once. The chain recombines TRBV27 with TRBJ2-7; D not certain. This CDR3 spans 14 amino acids. CDR1 is MNHEY, CDR2 SMNVEV, per germline (reference sequence). The V end was cut by 2 bases, the J end by 2 bases, with 10 bases between. CDR3 residues: CASSLGLSPYEQYF. CDR3 nucleotide sequence: TGTGCCAGCAGTTTAGGGCTTTCCCCCTACGAGCAGTACTTC.

The V gene is TRBV2, the J gene TRBJ2-3; no firm D call. This CDR3 contains 11 residues. Per the germline V gene, CDR1 is SNHLY and CDR2 is FYNNEI. V dropped 6 bases and J dropped 3 bases, with 4 bases sitting between them. This CDR3 is CASRFTDTQYF. In DNA, the CDR3 is TGTGCCAGCAGGTTTACAGATACGCAGTATTTT.

The rearrangement uses TRBV7-9 and TRBJ1-2; D possibly corresponds to TRBD1 (5 bases). V lost 8 bases and J lost 3, with 13 bases in between. The CDR3 loop spans 13 amino acids. CDR1 and CDR2 (germline): SEHNR, FQNEAQ (reference sequence). CDR3 residues: CASGVQEHYGYTF. In nucleotides, the CDR3 is TGTGCCAGCGGGGTACAGGAGCACTATGGCTACACCTTC.

This clone was observed a few times. The chain uses TRBV4-3 and TRBJ2-3; 7 bases align to TRBD2. Germline V gene data show CDR1 as LGHNA and CDR2 as YSLEER. V shed 0 bases and J 0 bases; nucleotides not matched to a gene: 3. CDR3 size: 16 residues. This chain's CDR3 is CASSQEGRGSTDTQYF. The CDR3 DNA sequence: TGCGCCAGCAGCCAAGAGGGGCGGGGGAGCACAGATACGCAGTATTTT.

The chain couples TRBV6-5 to TRBJ2-7; TRBD1 matches 10 bases. Germline lookup yields CDR1 MNHEY and CDR2 SVGAGI. The CDR3 runs 13 residues. Trimming took 2 bases from V and 12 from J; bases not matched to a gene: 7. CDR3 loop: CASSYGDRGRLYF. The CDR3 DNA reads as TGTGCCAGCAGTTACGGGGACAGGGGTAGACTGTACTTC.

This clone came up once. The rearrangement uses TRBV6-1 and TRBJ2-1; 10 nucleotides match TRBD2. Germline V lookup: CDR1 MNHNS, CDR2 SASEGT. The CDR3 covers 16 residues. V was clipped by 3 bases and J by 4 bases; unmatched bases: 6. The CDR3 DNA sequence: TGTGCCAGCAGTGATGGGGGACTAGCGACGTACAATGAGCAGTTCTTC. This codes for CASSDGGLATYNEQFF.

The chain employs TRBV14 and TRBJ2-1, with 10 bases that match TRBD2. CDR3 length: 15 amino acids. The V gene end was trimmed by 1 base and the J gene end by 9 bases; junction bases not matched to a gene: 6. The germline gives CDR1 SGHDN, CDR2 FVKESK. The CDR3, as DNA: TGTGCCAGCAGCCAAGTTTCTAGCGGGAGAGGTGAGCAGTTCTTC. This sequence encodes CASSQVSSGRGEQFF.

V usage is TRBV19 and J usage is TRBJ2-5; 12 bases line up with TRBD1. V shed 9 bases and J 5 bases; nucleotides not matched to a gene: 7. This CDR3 has 14 residues. Germline loops: CDR1 LNHDA, CDR2 SQIVND (reference sequence). CDR3 amino acids: CASAGTGGRETQYF. CDR3 DNA sequence: TGTGCCAGCGCTGGGACAGGGGGCCGGGAGACCCAGTACTTC. Full variable domain (outside the CDR3, taken from reference TRBV19 and TRBJ2-5): DGGITQSPKYLFRKEGQNVTLSCEQNLNHDAMYWYRQDPGQGLRLIYYSQIVNDFQKGDIAEGYSVSREKKESFPLTVTSAQKNPTAFYLCASAGTGGRETQYFGPGTRLLVL.

J is TRBJ2-5 and V is TRBV4-2; weak D call: TRBD1 (5 bases). Trimming removed 5 bases at V and 5 bases at J, with 21 bases between. The CDR3 extends over 16 amino acids. CDR1 is LGHNA, CDR2 YNFKEQ, per germline. The CDR3 DNA sequence: TGTGCCAGCAGCTTGGGTGCAGGGCTAGGTAGGGAGACCCAGTACTTC. Translation gives CASSLGAGLGRETQYF.

CDR3 DNA sequence: TGTGCCAGCAGCCCCCTTTTTCCCGGAAACACCATATATTTT. This gives the protein CASSPLFPGNTIYF. V usage is TRBV27 and J usage is TRBJ1-3; unclear D gene. The CDR3 spans 14 residues. Trimming stripped 6 bases from V and 4 bases from J, with 13 bases between. The germline gives CDR1 MNHEY, CDR2 SMNVEV (reference sequence).

This chain connects TRBV30 to TRBJ1-6, with 9 nucleotides matching TRBD1. J gave up 10 bases and V 5 bases, and 6 bases lay outside the gene matches. Germline V gene data show CDR1 as GTSNPN and CDR2 as SVGIG (reference sequence). The CDR3 extends over 13 amino acids. The CDR3 here is CAWRTGGGSPLHF. The CDR3, as DNA: TGTGCCTGGCGTACAGGGGGCGGCTCACCCCTCCACTTT.